This T cell receptor (beta chain) was sequenced in a study (dated by TCRdb to about 2013). Only a few counts were recorded for this clonotype. Its antigen is still unknown. Base qualities are missing; no much larger clone stands one base away. From the cysteine up to the phenylalanine, the CDR3 has a length of 15 residues. CDR3 DNA only is kept here, 45 bases in frame from base 1. Sequencing was carried out with an Illumina Genome Analyzer IIx. TCRdb cleaned the public reads at Q25 with fastp, built clones with MiXCR and kept in-frame beta chains. Each entry is one CDR3 protein sequence, shown with its most common DNA and genes. Present in this sample are roughly 15,000 distinct CDR3 sequences, about 30% of which were seen just once. Of the sample, roughly 16% falls within the top ten clones.

Recombination joined TRBV12-3 or TRBV12-4 with TRBJ2-7; 13 central bases correspond to TRBD2. The sequenced sample consisted of blood. This receptor was obtained from a human donor. In nucleotides, the sequence is TGTGCAACCCGACCGGGACTAGCGGGAACCTACGAGCAGTACTTC. Translated, it reads CATRPGLAGTYEQYF.